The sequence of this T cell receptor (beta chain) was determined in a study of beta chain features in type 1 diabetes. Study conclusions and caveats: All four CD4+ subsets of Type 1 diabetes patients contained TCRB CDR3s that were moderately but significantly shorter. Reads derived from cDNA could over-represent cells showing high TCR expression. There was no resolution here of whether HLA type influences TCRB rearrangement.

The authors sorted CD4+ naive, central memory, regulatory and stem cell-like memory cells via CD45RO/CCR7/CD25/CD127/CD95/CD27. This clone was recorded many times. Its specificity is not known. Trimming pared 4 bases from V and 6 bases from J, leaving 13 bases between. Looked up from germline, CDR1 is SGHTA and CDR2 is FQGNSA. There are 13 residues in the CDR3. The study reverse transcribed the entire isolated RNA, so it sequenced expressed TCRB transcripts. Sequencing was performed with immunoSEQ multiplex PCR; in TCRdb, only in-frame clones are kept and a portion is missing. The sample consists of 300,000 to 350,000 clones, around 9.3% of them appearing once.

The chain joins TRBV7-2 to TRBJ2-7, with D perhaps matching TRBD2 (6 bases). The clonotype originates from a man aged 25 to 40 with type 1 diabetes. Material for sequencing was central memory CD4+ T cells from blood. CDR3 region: CASSYRRDFEQYF. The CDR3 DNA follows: TGTGCCAGCAGCTACCGCCGGGACTTCGAGCAGTACTTC.